The 12 T cell receptor beta chains below were found in one sample sequenced in a study of identical twins. In TCRdb, the 5' RACE reads were re-called with MiXCR into one record per CDR3 protein. The table includes about 330,000 distinct CDR3 sequences, roughly an eighth detected once. This same sample was also taken into another study, of yellow fever vaccine responses in identical twins.

The material sequenced was CD8+ T cells sorted from blood. Receptors originate from a woman younger than 30 in good health.

This clonotype was detected only a few times. This chain uses TRBV4-1 with TRBJ2-7; 11 nucleotides agree with TRBD2. In germline, CDR1 is MGHRA, CDR2 YSYEKL. The CDR3 runs to 15 residues. V lost 5 bases to trimming and J lost 1 base; unmatched junction nucleotides: 4. The DNA of the CDR3 is TGCGCCAGCAGCTATTCTAGCGGGGGGTCCTACGAGCAGTACGTC. Its translation is CASSYSSGGSYEQYV.

This clonotype was counted ten times or more. V gene TRBV4-1 combines with J gene TRBJ2-7; TRBD1 agrees at 10 bases. V dropped 0 bases and J dropped 3; count of bases not matched to a gene: 5. The CDR3 contains 16 residues. The germline V gene has CDR1 MGHRA and CDR2 YSYEKL. This CDR3 is CASSQEGTGALYEQYF. The CDR3 coding sequence is TGCGCCAGCAGCCAAGAGGGGACAGGGGCTCTCTACGAGCAGTACTTC.

The J gene is TRBJ1-1, the V gene TRBV28; the D gene is possibly TRBD1 (6 bases). The CDR3 sequence is 15 residues long. Germline-derived CDR1 and CDR2 are MDHEN and SYDVKM. Trimming pared 6 bases from V and 11 bases from J, leaving 25 bases between. The CDR3 region is CASRPGPEGQKPAFF. The CDR3 DNA is TGTGCCAGCAGACCGGGGCCGGAAGGACAGAAACCCGCTTTCTTT.

In this sample, this clonotype turned up a few times. This rearrangement joins TRBV12-3 or TRBV12-4 to TRBJ2-5, with 7 bases lining up with TRBD1. J gave up 11 bases and V 8 bases, and 14 bases lay outside the gene matches. The CDR3 consists of 13 residues. CDR3 coding DNA: TGTGCCAGCTCTGGGACAGACGCAGGCCGGCAGTACTTC. Its translation is CASSGTDAGRQYF.

The sample holds a few counts of this clonotype. The gene calls are TRBV4-1 and TRBJ2-5; 7 bases map to TRBD1. Losses at the gene ends were 0 bases for V and 2 bases for J; bases not matched to a gene: 12. Germline-derived CDR1 and CDR2 are MGHRA and YSYEKL. The CDR3 runs 18 residues. CDR3 DNA sequence: TGCGCCAGCAGCCAAGATTTAAGGTCCGGGACAGCACAAGAGACCCAGTACTTC. Translating it yields CASSQDLRSGTAQETQYF.

This clonotype was found a few times. The chain links TRBV7-9 to TRBJ1-1, with TRBD1 as a possible D gene (5 bases). V was trimmed by 5 bases and J by 10 bases, leaving 20 bases between them. The CDR3 consists of 14 residues. The V gene's germline CDR1 is SEHNR and CDR2 FQNEAQ (reference sequence). CDR3 protein: CASSGGEEGIRAFF. Here the CDR3 DNA reads TGTGCCAGCAGCGGGGGTGAGGAGGGGATACGAGCTTTCTTT.

The V call is TRBV20-1, the J call TRBJ2-1; weak D call: TRBD1 (6 bases). The V end lost 0 bases, the J end lost 0 bases, and 9 bases lay between the germline ends. CDR1 is DFQATT and CDR2 is SNEGSKA in the germline V gene (reference sequence). This CDR3 region has 15 residues. For the CDR3, the DNA is TGCAGTGCTAGAGATAGAGGGGGCTCCTACAATGAGCAGTTCTTC. Protein: CSARDRGGSYNEQFF.

This clonotype has just a few counts. V and J are TRBV28 and TRBJ2-1; D is perhaps TRBD2 (5 bases). Germline lookup yields CDR1 MDHEN and CDR2 SYDVKM. V was trimmed by 8 bases and J by 2 bases, leaving 16 bases between them. The CDR3 runs to 15 residues. The CDR3 loop reads CASLRKGRAYNEQFF. The CDR3 nucleotides read TGTGCCAGCCTCCGAAAAGGGCGGGCCTACAATGAGCAGTTCTTC. The variable domain in full, with the rest retrieved from reference TRBV28 and TRBJ2-1, is DVKVTQSSRYLVKRTGEKVFLECVQDMDHENMFWYRQDPGLGLRLIYFSYDVKMKEKGDIPEGYSVSREKKERFSLILESASTNQTSMYLCASLRKGRAYNEQFFGPGTRLTVL.

The chain recombines TRBV25-1 with TRBJ2-1, with D possibly matching TRBD2 (5 bases). Trimming pared 4 bases from V and 2 bases from J, leaving 9 bases between. Germline loops: CDR1 MGHDK, CDR2 SYGVNS. There are 14 residues in the CDR3. The CDR3 nucleotides are TGTGCCAGCAGTGTAGCGATAACCTACAATGAGCAGTTCTTC. Translation gives CASSVAITYNEQFF.

This chain joins TRBV5-1 and TRBJ2-5; 11 nucleotides line up with TRBD2. Germline V gene data show CDR1 as SGHRS and CDR2 as YFSETQ. The CDR3 has 16 residues. Trimming took 1 base from V and 5 from J; bases not matched to a gene: 7. CDR3 sequence (DNA): TGCGCCAGCAGCTTGAGAGCTAGCGGGAGGAGGGAGACCCAGTACTTC. This sequence encodes CASSLRASGRRETQYF.

The V and J genes are TRBV6-1 and TRBJ2-7; D might be TRBD1 (7 bases). This CDR3 comprises 13 residues. Germline-derived CDR1 and CDR2 are MNHNS and SASEGT. CDR3 amino acids: CAYRRDSSYEQYF. The CDR3 DNA reads as TGTGCGTATCGGAGGGACAGCTCCTACGAGCAGTACTTC.

This clonotype turned up a few times. The genes are TRBV7-3 and TRBJ2-3; 8 bases match TRBD2. This CDR3 is 15 amino acids long. V trimming: 3 bases; J trimming: 5 bases; junction bases outside the gene matches: 7. CDR1 and CDR2 from the germline V gene are SGHTA and FQGTGA. Here the CDR3 DNA reads TGTGCCAGCAGCTTTCAAGCGGGAGTACGAGATACGCAGTATTTT. Translated, it gives CASSFQAGVRDTQYF.